This TCR beta chain was observed in a study of blood T cell repertoires in COVID-19. Original processing methods: Reference gene primer amplification yielded estimated nucleated cell counts. The data were produced by immunoSEQ multiplex PCR, yet TCRdb's version contains in-frame clones alone and is incomplete. The D gene and trimming were derived from the DNA, and the V and J assignments and clone size from that table. The sample carries about 220,000 clones, about 80% recorded once. This CDR3 spans 14 amino acids. Germline CDR1 reads SQVTM; CDR2 reads ANQGSEA. Trimming removed 4 bases from V and 5 bases from J; junction bases left unmatched: 9.

The source is a woman in her 30s who had recovered from COVID-19. The rearrangement joins TRBV29-1 to TRBJ2-3; TRBD2 matches 7 bases. The specimen was peripheral blood. The CDR3 is CSVAGGGTIDTQYF. CDR3 nucleotide sequence: TGCAGCGTTGCCGGCGGGGGTACGATAGATACGCAGTATTTT.